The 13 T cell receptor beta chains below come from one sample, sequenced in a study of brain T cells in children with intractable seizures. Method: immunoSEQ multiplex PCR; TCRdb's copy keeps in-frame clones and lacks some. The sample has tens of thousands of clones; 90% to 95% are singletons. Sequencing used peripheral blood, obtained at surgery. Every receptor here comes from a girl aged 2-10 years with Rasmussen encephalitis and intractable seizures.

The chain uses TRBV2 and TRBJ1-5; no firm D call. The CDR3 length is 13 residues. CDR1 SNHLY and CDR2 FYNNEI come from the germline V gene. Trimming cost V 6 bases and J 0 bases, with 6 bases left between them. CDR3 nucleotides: TGTGCCAGCAGGCGGGATAGCAATCAGCCCCAGCATTTT. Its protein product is CASRRDSNQPQHF.

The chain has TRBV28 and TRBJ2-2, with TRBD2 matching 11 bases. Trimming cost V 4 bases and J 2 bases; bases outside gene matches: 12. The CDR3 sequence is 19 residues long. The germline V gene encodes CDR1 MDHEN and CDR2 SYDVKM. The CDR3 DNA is TGTGCCAGCAGTTCGGATGTACTAGCGGGGGTTACCAACACCGGGGAGCTGTTTTTT. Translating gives CASSSDVLAGVTNTGELFF. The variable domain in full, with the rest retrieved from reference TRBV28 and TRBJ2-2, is DVKVTQSSRYLVKRTGEKVFLECVQDMDHENMFWYRQDPGLGLRLIYFSYDVKMKEKGDIPEGYSVSREKKERFSLILESASTNQTSMYLCASSSDVLAGVTNTGELFFGEGSRLTVL.

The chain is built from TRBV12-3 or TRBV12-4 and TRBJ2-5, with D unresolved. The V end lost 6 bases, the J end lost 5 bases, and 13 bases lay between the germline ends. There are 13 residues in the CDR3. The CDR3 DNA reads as TGTGCCAGCAGCCCCGGCAGGCGGGAGACCCAGTACTTC. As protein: CASSPGRRETQYF.

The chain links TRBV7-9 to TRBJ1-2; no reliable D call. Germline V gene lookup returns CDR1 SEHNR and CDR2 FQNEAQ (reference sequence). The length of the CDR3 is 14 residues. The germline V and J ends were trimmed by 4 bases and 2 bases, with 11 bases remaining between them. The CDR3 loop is CASSSSDANYGYTF. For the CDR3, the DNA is TGTGCCAGCAGCTCCTCTGACGCAAACTATGGCTACACCTTC.

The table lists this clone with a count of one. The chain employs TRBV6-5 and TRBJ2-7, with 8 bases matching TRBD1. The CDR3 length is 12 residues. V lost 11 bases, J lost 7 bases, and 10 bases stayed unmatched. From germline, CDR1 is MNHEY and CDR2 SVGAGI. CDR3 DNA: TGTGCCGGAAGATTAACAGGGGGTGAGCAGTACTTC. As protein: CAGRLTGGEQYF.

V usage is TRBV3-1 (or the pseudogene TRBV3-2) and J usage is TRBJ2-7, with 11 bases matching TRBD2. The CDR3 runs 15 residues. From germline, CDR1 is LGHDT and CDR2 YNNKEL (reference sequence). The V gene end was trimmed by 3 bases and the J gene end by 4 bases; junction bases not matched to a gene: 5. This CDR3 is CASSHHGTSGYEQYF. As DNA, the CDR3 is TGTGCCAGCAGCCACCACGGGACTAGCGGTTACGAGCAGTACTTC.

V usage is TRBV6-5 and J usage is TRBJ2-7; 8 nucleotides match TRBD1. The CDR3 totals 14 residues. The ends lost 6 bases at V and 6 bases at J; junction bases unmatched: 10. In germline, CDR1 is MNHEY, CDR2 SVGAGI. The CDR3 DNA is TGTGCCAGCAGGGGCGGACAGGGTGTCGGCGAGCAGTACTTC. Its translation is CASRGGQGVGEQYF.

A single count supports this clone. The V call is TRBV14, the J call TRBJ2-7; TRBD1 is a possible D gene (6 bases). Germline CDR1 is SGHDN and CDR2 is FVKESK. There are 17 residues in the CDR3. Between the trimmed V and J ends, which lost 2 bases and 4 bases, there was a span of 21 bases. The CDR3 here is CASSQLSPGQQMYEQYF. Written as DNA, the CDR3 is TGTGCCAGCAGCCAACTCTCCCCCGGACAGCAGATGTACGAGCAGTACTTC.

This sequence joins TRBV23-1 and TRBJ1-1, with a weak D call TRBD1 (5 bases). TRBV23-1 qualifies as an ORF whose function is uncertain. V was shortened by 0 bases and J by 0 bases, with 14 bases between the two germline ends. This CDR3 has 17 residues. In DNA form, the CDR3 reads TGCGCCAGCAGTCAATCGATTCAGGGTACAATGAACACTGAAGCTTTCTTT. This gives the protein CASSQSIQGTMNTEAFF.

CDR3 residues: CASSPSGGAVHEQYF. The CDR3 region has the DNA TGTGCCAGCAGTCCTAGCGGGGGGGCGGTACACGAGCAGTACTTC. The chain has TRBV28 and TRBJ2-7; 12 bases map to TRBD2. CDR3 length: 15 amino acids. The germline CDR1 and CDR2 sequences are MDHEN and SYDVKM. V gave up 5 bases and J gave up 5 bases; unmatched junction bases: 7.

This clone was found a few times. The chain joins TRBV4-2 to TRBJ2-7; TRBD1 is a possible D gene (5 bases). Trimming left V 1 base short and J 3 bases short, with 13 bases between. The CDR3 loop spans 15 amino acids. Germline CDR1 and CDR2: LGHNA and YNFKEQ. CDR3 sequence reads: CASSQVRRVDYEQYF. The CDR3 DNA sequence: TGTGCCAGCAGCCAAGTTCGCAGGGTTGACTACGAGCAGTACTTC.

The CDR3 coding sequence is TGTGCCAGCAGCTTAACGGGACTAGCGGGACCCTCAGATACGCAGTATTTT. Its protein product is CASSLTGLAGPSDTQYF. The genes are TRBV7-3 and TRBJ2-3; 13 bases map to TRBD2. The CDR3 contains 17 residues. The V gene end was trimmed by 0 bases and the J gene end by 4 bases; junction bases not matched to a gene: 4. Germline V CDR1 and CDR2: SGHTA, FQGTGA.

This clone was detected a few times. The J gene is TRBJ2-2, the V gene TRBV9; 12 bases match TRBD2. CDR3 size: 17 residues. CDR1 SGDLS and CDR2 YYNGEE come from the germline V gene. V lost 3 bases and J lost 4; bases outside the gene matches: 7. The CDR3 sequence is CASSATQTSGSTGELFF. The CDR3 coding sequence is TGTGCCAGCAGCGCAACTCAGACTAGCGGGAGCACCGGGGAGCTGTTTTTT.